Listed here is a single TCR beta chain. What it binds is unknown. These data originate in a study of OX40 agonist ivuxolimab in advanced cancers. Turning to the study itself: People who had prior anti-PD-1, anti-PD-L1 or anti-CTLA-4 therapy could take part, and under 45% had some. Study-wide results and limits: CD4+ and CD8+ T cells in blood underwent clonal expansion by week 6 at 0.1 to 3.0 mg/kg.

TCRdb's copy holds only in-frame clones and misses some; the assay was immunoSEQ multiplex PCR. The table lists 90,000 to 100,000 clones, around 91% of them singletons. The V gene lost 5 bases and the J gene lost 3 bases, with 13 bases spanning the gap. From germline, CDR1 is MNHEY and CDR2 SVGAGI. CDR3 size: 14 residues. This specimen was CD4+ or CD8+ T cells sorted from blood, taken in a trial of the OX40 agonist ivuxolimab. V usage is TRBV6-5 and J usage is TRBJ1-1, with D possibly being TRBD1 (5 bases). This TCR was recovered from an adult with an advanced solid tumor such as melanoma, head and neck, liver or kidney cancer. CDR3 region: CASSKHGADTEAFF. CDR3 nucleotide sequence: TGTGCCAGCAGTAAACACGGGGCAGACACTGAAGCTTTCTTT.